This T cell receptor beta chain was documented in a study of cytomegalovirus exposure and HLA in healthy donors (TCRdb year 2017). Study-level background: An earlier analysis of some 600 of the donors reported approximately 260 Gb of sequence data and 117 million unique TCR beta sequences obtained from roughly 180 million T cells. The T cell repertoires of around 670 subjects were profiled by immunosequencing and related to cytomegalovirus serostatus. To predict cytomegalovirus infection status, the study combined high-throughput TCR immunosequencing, statistical association of individual TCRs with disease status, and machine learning. All discovery cohort repertoires had been generated using a single sequencing platform. On average, roughly 200,000 unique TCR beta nucleotide sequences were sequenced per donor among more than 350 genotyped donors of the cohort, with 15% to 20% of those sequences being non-productive. A few DR-DQ haplotypes were treated as single units for association and clustering because of strong linkage in the cohort. A later genetic analysis used genome-wide SNP genotypes for about three fifths of the 666 donors, treating that subset as a discovery cohort. HLA typing covered class I and class II loci at four-digit resolution. A separate validation cohort of 90 to 150 different subjects was used in addition to the roughly 670-subject first cohort. The aim of the study was to test whether cataloging public T cell receptors could identify signatures of past pathogen exposure. Rather than using new phenotypic data, the later analysis identified candidate immune exposures from TCR beta sequences and from how often those sequences occurred across donors. Among the approximately 420 genotyped donors, 75% to 90% belonged to the genetic ancestry cluster associated with self-reported Caucasian donors. To decide whether each TCR beta V gene segment behaved as functional or pseudogenic, an earlier analysis of approximately 600 of the donors relied on high-throughput TCR beta sequencing. Around 320 gigabases of sequencing data and approximately 93 million unique TCR sequences were included in an early release covering about 620 HLA-typed donors. Donor age, sex, ethnicity and CMV serostatus were compiled together with the repertoire data. The number of donors typed differed by locus, with roughly 629-640 for A, B, C, DRB1 and DQB1, 522 for DQA1, approximately 580 for DPA1, and 450 to 480 for DPB1. In a later analysis, previously published TCR beta repertoires from several hundred donors were re-analyzed and high-resolution HLA genotyping was added so that TCR occurrence patterns could be studied. General study outcomes and caveats: The cohort was sequenced for TCR beta chains only, and without alpha or paired-chain data the features that could be detected were limited. According to a later genetic analysis, donors in an Asian-associated ancestry cluster had fewer N-insertions in productive TCRs than the roughly 670-donor mean. A further reported finding was that TCR beta sequences accurately predicted the HLA-A and HLA-B alleles for most subjects in the first cohort. In a later analysis, several top co-occurrence clusters were reported to appear linked to parvovirus B19, influenza, CMV and Epstein-Barr virus. In a later analysis, HLA-associated TCR beta chains were found to be more clonally expanded and to have lower generation probabilities than equally common non-associated chains. Correlated functional status among segregating V segments might reflect linkage disequilibrium, but an unknown experimental factor could not be ruled out. Most TCR sequences were seen in very few donors, while some public TCRs were found in many individuals. In a later analysis, TCR association rates were found to vary across HLA loci, with the most associated TCRs seen for DRB1 alleles and the fewest for HLA-C alleles. Because some donors lacked HLA typing at each locus, the association tests relied only on the typed subset. Because the 87-base-pair reads could not distinguish some IMGT-functional V segments, including TRBV6-2 and TRBV6-3, those segments were excluded. Cytomegalovirus status was reported to be diagnosed by the classifier with high specificity and sensitivity in both the original and validation cohorts. The only immune exposure information available for the cohort was CMV serostatus. A cluster of highly shared sequence variants was judged likely to represent a technical artifact of the sequencing pipeline. The presence/absence analyses assumed that sequencing depth was roughly uniform across donors, and that assumption may not be true. V-gene and J-gene trimming of TCR beta chains was associated with a missense DCLRE1C variant in a later genetic analysis, and the association was replicated in an independent cohort. The study gave a list of roughly 150 TCR beta chains associated with cytomegalovirus. Because counts were too low, roughly 18 rarely observed V segments, including chromosome 9 orphons, were left out of the earlier analysis of 587 of the donors. An earlier analysis of around 540 of the donors showed that most TCR beta V segments appeared in productive rearrangements either about 90% or about 30% of the time, which broadly matched IMGT annotations. It was suggested by the authors that the approach could potentially be generalized to other disease states and immunological phenotypes. Specific HLA alleles were associated with 18,000 or so TCR beta sequences at a false discovery rate of 0.05 in a later analysis. A later analysis found that most CMV-associated TCR beta chains appeared HLA-restricted, with HLA associations seemingly driven largely by CMV exposure. A few of the identified cytomegalovirus-associated TCR beta chains were confirmed in vitro to be specific for cytomegalovirus antigens. When HLA alleles, especially DR and DQ, strongly co-occurred, attributing TCR associations to individual alleles was difficult.

The cohort consisted of 666 healthy bone marrow donors. At the time of sampling, all cohort members were nominally healthy, though unrecorded immune exposures were likely present. The donor was CMV seropositive and belonged to the group of over 250 seropositive cohort members. Each donor provided a peripheral blood sample, and peripheral blood mononuclear cells were used for TCR beta sequencing. The Qiagen DNeasy Blood Extraction Kit was used to extract genomic DNA from the blood cell samples. For this clone: Its binding antigen is unknown. The input lacks base qualities; no much larger clone sits a single base away.

The CDR3 spans 13 residues, from the cysteine through the phenylalanine. The DNA shown is the 39-base CDR3, in frame from base 1. Via the germline V gene, CDR1 is SGHTS and CDR2 YDEGEE. The junction shows trimming of 1 base on V and 5 bases on J, plus 8 bases between the germline ends. The receptor library was made with the immunoSEQ multiplex PCR assay. The multiplex PCR relied on a mix of 60 forward primers for TCR Vbeta segments and 13 reverse primers for TCR Jbeta segments. The CDR3 region of rearranged TCR beta genes was amplified from genomic DNA with a multiplex PCR assay. The amplified TCR beta libraries were sequenced on the Illumina HiSeq System as 87-base-pair reads. The authors processed their data as follows. A later analysis tallied 75 million to 95 million unique TCR beta chains across the 700 or so repertoires, and roughly 11 million of those chains were shared by two or more donors. Raw reads were error-corrected and collapsed into unique sequences with a nearest-neighbor algorithm that merged closely related sequences to remove PCR and sequencing errors. Alignment of CDR3 sequences to IMGT reference sequences was used to assign V, D and J gene segments. Each retained sequence needed at least a six-nucleotide match to both a V gene segment and a J gene segment. A rearrangement was called productive if the CDR3 had no stop codons and remained in frame with V and J, and every other rearrangement was called non-productive. Following IMGT convention, CDR3 was defined as the stretch from the second conserved V-encoded cysteine to the conserved J-encoded phenylalanine. The earlier analysis of a few hundred of the donors excluded sequences that lacked an unambiguous match to a single V gene segment. In an earlier analysis of a few hundred of the donors, V segments were called functional above 56.7% productive rearrangements and were called segregating when the between-donor standard deviation exceeded 5%. A statistical classification framework was built for diagnosing cytomegalovirus status from the catalog of TCR beta chain sequences. In a later analysis, V and J genes were assigned by comparing TCR nucleotide sequences against IMGT/GENE-DB human TR gene sequences. In a later analysis, CDR3 sequences and most-parsimonious VDJ recombination scenarios were assigned using the TCRdist pipeline. In a later analysis, each TCR beta chain was defined by its CDR3 amino acid sequence together with its V-gene family, and reads without a unique V-gene family were excluded. A later analysis removed roughly 590 highly shared, low-generation-probability nucleotide sequences to deal with suspected cross-contamination and a sequencing artifact. A later analysis calculated a clonal expansion index for each public chain from normalized within-repertoire ranks of inferred template counts. In a later analysis, generation probabilities were computed with a VDJ recombination model fitted to out-of-frame rearrangements, and the resulting probabilities were checked against IGoR. Hypergeometric tests were used in a later analysis to score TCR-TCR, TCR-HLA and TCR-CMV co-occurrence, with a repertoire-size bias correction applied to the TCR pairs. False discovery rates were estimated in a later analysis by permuting HLA or CMV assignments 20 times. In a later analysis, co-occurring TCRs were grouped with DBSCAN, and TCRdist sequence similarity was added when clustering was performed within HLA-allele-positive subsets. Repertoires with fewer than 30,000 or more than 120,000 public chains, plus five repertoires with anomalous nucleotide sharing, were excluded from co-occurrence clustering. In its TCRdb copy, this immuneACCESS table keeps in-frame sequences only and misses some clones. Where compared with another copy, unresolved V genes explain less than half of these, and the others have no known cause. Clone size and the V and J calls come from that table; the DNA yielded D and trimming. Here the sample has around 120,000 clones; 82% occur a single time. Together, the top ten hold about 11% of the sample.

Specimen: PBMCs. The receptor was isolated from a male donor in good health and CMV-seropositive. The sequence joins TRBV5-8 to TRBJ2-3; no D gene can be assigned with confidence. The CDR3 in this case is CASSLLHGDTQYF. The nucleotide sequence is given as TGTGCCAGCAGCTTGCTGCACGGAGATACGCAGTATTTT.